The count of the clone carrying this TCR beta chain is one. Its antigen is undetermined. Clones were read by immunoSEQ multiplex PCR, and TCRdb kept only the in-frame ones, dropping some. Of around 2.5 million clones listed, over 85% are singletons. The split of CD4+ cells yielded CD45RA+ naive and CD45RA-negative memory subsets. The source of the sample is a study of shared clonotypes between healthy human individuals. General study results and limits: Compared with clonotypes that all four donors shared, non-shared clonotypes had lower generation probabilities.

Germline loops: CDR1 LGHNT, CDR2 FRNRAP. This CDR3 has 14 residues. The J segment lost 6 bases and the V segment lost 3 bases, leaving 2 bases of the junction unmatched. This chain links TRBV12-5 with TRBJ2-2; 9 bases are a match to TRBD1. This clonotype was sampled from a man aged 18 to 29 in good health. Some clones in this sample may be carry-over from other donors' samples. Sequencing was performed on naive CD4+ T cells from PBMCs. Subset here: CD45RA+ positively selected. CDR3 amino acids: CASGLGTGPGELFF. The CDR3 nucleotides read TGTGCTAGTGGTTTAGGGACAGGGCCCGGGGAGCTGTTTTTT.